What follows is one TCR beta chain and its context. Assay used: immunoSEQ multiplex PCR; TCRdb lists only in-frame clones, some missing. The sample records roughly 330,000 clones, approximately 87% being singletons. This sample was included in a study of blood T cell repertoires in COVID-19. Participants were placed into cohorts based on the clinical history they reported. The germline V gene has CDR1 LGHDT and CDR2 YNNKEL (reference sequence). The CDR3 is made up of 14 amino acids. J was trimmed by 6 bases and V by 3 bases; bases with no gene match: 4. The TCR comes from a woman in her twenties or thirties who had recovered from COVID-19. Source material: PBMCs or T cells enriched from blood (not recorded which). The chain employs TRBV3-1 (or the pseudogene TRBV3-2) and TRBJ2-1; 8 bases map to TRBD1. CDR3 bases: TGTGCCAGCAGCCAGACGACAGGGGTCAATGAGCAGTTCTTC. Protein: CASSQTTGVNEQFF.